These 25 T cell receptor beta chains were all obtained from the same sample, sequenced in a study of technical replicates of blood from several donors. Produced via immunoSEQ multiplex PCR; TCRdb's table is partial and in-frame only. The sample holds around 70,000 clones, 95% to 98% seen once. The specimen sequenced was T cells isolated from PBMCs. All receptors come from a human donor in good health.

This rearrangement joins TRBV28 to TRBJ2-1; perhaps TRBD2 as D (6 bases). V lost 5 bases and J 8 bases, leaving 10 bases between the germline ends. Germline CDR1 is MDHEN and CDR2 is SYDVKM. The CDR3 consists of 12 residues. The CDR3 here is CASSIREDEQFF. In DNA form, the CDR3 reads TGTGCCAGCAGTATCAGGGAGGATGAGCAGTTCTTC.

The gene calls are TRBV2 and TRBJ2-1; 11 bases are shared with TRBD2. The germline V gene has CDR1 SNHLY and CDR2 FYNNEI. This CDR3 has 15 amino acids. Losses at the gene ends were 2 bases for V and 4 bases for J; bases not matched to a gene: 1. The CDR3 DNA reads TGTGCCAGCAGTGAATTAGCGGGAGGGTACAATGAGCAGTTCTTC. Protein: CASSELAGGYNEQFF.

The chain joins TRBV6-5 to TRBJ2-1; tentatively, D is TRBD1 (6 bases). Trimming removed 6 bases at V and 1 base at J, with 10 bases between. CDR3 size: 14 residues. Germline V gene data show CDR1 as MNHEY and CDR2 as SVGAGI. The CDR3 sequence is CASSLQGSYNEQFF. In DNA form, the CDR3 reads TGTGCCAGCAGCCTACAGGGTTCCTACAATGAGCAGTTCTTC.

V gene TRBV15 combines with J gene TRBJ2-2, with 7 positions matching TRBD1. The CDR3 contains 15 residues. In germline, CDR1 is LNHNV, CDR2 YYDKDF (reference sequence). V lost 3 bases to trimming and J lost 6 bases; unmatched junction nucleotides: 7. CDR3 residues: CATSSDRVLPGELFF. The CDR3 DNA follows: TGTGCCACCAGCAGCGACAGGGTCCTCCCCGGGGAGCTGTTTTTT.

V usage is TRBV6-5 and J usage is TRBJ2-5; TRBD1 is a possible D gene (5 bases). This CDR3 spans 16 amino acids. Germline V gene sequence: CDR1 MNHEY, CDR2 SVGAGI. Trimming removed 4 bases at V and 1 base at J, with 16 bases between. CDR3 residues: CASSLRFTGFQETQYF. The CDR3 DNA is TGTGCCAGCAGTTTGAGATTCACAGGATTCCAAGAGACCCAGTACTTC.

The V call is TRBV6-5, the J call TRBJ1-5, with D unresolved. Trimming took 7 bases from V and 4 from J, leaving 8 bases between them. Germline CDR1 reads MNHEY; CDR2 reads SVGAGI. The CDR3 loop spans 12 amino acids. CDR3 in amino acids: CASNKRNQPQHF. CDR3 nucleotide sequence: TGTGCCAGCAATAAGAGAAATCAGCCCCAGCATTTT.

Written as DNA, the CDR3 is TGTGCCAGTAAAACAGGGGGATACAATGAGCAGTTCTTC. This codes for CASKTGGYNEQFF. This sequence joins TRBV19 and TRBJ2-1; TRBD1 matches at 8 bases. Germline V lookup: CDR1 LNHDA, CDR2 SQIVND (reference sequence). Germline trimming cut 7 bases from V and 4 bases from J; bases unmatched to any gene: 3. CDR3 length equals 13 residues.

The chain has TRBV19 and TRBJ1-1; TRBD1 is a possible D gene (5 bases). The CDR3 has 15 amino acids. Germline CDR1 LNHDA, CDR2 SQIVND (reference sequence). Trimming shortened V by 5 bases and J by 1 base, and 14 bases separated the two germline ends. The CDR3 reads CASSLLGGGNTEAFF. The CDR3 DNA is TGTGCCAGTAGTCTCCTCGGGGGGGGGAACACTGAAGCTTTCTTT.

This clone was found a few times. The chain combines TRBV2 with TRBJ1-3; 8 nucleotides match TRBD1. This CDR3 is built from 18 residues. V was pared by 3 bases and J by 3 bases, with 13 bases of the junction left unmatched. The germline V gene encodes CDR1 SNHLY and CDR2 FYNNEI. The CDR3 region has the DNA TGTGCCAGCAGTGACCTGACAGGGGAGTCTGGTGTTGGAAACACCATATATTTT. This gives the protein CASSDLTGESGVGNTIYF.

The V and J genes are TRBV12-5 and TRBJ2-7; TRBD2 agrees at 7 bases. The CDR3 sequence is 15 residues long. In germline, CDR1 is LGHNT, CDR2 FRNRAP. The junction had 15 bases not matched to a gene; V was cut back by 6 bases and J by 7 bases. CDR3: CASGPGEGSFQEQYF. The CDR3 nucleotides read TGTGCTAGTGGCCCTGGGGAGGGTTCATTTCAGGAGCAGTACTTC.

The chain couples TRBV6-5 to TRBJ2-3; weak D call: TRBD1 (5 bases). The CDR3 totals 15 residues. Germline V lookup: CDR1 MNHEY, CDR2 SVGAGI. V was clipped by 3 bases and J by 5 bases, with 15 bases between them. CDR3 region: CASSYGAGMQDTQYF. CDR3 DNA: TGTGCCAGCAGTTATGGAGCAGGGATGCAAGATACGCAGTATTTT.

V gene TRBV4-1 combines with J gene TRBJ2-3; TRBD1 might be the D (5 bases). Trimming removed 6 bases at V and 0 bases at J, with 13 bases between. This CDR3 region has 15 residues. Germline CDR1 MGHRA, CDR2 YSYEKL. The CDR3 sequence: CASREQERSTDTQYF. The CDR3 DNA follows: TGCGCCAGCAGGGAACAGGAGAGAAGCACAGATACGCAGTATTTT.

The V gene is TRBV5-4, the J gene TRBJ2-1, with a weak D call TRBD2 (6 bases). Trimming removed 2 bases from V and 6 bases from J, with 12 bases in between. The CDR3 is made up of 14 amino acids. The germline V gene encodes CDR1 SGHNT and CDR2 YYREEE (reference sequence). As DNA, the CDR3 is TGTGCCAGCAGCTTTAGCGGTAGAGGCAATGAGCAGTTCTTC. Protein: CASSFSGRGNEQFF. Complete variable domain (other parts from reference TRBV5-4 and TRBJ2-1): ETGVTQSPTHLIKTRGQQVTLRCSSQSGHNTVSWYQQALGQGPQFIFQYYREEENGRGNFPPRFSGLQFPNYSSELNVNALELDDSALYLCASSFSGRGNEQFFGPGTRLTVL.

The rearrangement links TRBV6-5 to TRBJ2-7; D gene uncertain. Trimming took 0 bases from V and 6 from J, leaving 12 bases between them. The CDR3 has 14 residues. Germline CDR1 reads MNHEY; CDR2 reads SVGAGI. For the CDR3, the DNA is TGTGCCAGCAGTTACTCGTCAGGTTTTAGCGAGCAGTACTTC. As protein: CASSYSSGFSEQYF.

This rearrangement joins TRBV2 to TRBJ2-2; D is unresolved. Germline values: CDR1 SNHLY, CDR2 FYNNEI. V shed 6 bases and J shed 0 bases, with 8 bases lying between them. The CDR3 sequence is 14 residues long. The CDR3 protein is CASRFFANTGELFF. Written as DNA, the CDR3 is TGTGCCAGCAGGTTTTTCGCGAACACCGGGGAGCTGTTTTTT.

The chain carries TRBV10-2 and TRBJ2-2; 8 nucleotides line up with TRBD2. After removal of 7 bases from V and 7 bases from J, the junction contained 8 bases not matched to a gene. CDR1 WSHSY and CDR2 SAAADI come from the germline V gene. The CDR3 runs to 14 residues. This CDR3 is CASTSAGAVGELFF. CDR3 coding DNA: TGCGCCAGCACCTCAGCGGGAGCGGTCGGGGAGCTGTTTTTT.

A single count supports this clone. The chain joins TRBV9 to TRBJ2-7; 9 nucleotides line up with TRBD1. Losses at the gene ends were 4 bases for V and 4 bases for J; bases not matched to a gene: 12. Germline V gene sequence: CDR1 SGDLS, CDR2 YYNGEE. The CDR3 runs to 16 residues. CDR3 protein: CASSPPSTGGSYEQYF. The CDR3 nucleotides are TGTGCCAGCAGCCCCCCATCGACAGGGGGTTCATACGAGCAGTACTTC.

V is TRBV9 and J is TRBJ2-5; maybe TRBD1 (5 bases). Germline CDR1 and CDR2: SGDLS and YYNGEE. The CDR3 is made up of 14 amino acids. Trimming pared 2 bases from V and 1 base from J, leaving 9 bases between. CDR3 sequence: CASSVGAFQETQYF. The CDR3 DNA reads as TGTGCCAGCAGCGTTGGGGCCTTCCAAGAGACCCAGTACTTC.

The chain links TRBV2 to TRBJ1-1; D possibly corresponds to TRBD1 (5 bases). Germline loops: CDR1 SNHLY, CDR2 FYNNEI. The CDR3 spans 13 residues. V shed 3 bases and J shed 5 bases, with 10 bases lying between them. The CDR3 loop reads CASSEQGGTEAFF. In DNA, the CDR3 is TGTGCCAGCAGTGAGCAGGGTGGAACTGAAGCTTTCTTT.

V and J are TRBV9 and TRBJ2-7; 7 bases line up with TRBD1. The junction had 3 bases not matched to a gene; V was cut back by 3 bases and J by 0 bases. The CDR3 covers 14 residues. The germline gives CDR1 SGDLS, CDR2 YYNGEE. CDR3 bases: TGTGCCAGCAGCGAGGGACAGAGCTCCTACGAGCAGTACTTC. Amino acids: CASSEGQSSYEQYF.

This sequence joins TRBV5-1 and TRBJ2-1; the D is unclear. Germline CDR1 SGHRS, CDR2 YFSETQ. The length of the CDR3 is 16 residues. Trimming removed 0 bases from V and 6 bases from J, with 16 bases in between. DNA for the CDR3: TGCGCCAGCAGCTTGGCCCCCTCACGCAGTGGCAATGAGCAGTTCTTC. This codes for CASSLAPSRSGNEQFF.

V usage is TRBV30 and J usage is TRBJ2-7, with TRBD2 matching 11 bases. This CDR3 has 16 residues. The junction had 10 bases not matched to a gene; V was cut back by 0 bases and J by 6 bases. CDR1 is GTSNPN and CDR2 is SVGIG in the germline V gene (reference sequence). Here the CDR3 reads CAWSVRLAGKLLEQYF. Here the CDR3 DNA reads TGTGCCTGGAGTGTACGACTAGCGGGAAAGCTCCTCGAGCAGTACTTC.

The CDR3 DNA follows: TGTGCCAGCAGCTTAGATCCGGAAGGCTTAGCGACCCAGTACTTC. Amino acid sequence: CASSLDPEGLATQYF. This rearrangement joins TRBV11-3 to TRBJ2-5; no clear D gene. The V gene's germline CDR1 is SGHNT and CDR2 YENEEA. V lost 0 bases and J lost 7, with 15 bases in between. The CDR3 covers 15 residues.

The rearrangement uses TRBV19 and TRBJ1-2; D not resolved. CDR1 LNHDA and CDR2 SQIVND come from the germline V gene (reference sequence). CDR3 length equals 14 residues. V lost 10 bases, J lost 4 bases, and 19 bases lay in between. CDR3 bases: TGTGCCACCCAAAAGGGAGATGGCCTCTATGGCTACACCTTC. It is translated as CATQKGDGLYGYTF.

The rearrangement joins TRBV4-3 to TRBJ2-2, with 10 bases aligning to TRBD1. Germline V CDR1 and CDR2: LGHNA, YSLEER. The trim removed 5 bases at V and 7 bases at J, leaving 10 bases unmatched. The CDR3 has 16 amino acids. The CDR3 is CASSSTRQGANGELFF. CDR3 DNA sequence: TGCGCCAGCAGCTCTACCCGACAGGGGGCAAACGGGGAGCTGTTTTTT.